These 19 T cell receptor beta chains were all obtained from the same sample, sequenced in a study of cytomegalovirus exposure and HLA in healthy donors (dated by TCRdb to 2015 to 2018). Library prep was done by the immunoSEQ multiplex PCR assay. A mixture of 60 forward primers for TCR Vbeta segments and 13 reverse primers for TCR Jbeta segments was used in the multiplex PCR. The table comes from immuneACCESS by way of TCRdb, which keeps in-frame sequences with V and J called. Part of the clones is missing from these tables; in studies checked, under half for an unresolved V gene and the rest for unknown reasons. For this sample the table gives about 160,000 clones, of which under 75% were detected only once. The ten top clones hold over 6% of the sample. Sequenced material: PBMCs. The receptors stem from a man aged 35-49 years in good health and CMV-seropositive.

CDR3 sequence reads: CASSFPGYSDSPLHF. CDR3 coding DNA: TGTGCCAGCAGCTTCCCGGGGTACTCGGATTCACCCCTCCACTTT. This sequence joins TRBV5-6 and TRBJ1-6; D remains unclear. Between the trimmed V and J ends, which lost 2 bases and 8 bases, there was a span of 14 bases. The CDR3 consists of 15 residues. Germline loops: CDR1 SGHDT, CDR2 YYEEEE.

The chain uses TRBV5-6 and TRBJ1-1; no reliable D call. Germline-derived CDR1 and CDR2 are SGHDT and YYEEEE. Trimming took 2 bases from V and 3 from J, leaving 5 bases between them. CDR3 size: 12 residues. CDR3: CASSFPYTEAFF. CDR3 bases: TGTGCCAGCAGCTTCCCTTACACTGAAGCTTTCTTT.

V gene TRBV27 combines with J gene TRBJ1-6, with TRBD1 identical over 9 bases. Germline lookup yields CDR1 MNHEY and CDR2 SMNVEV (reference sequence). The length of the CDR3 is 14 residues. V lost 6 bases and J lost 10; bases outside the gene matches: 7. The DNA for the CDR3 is TGTGCCAGCAGCCCCGGGACAGGGTCCTCACCCCTCCACTTT. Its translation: CASSPGTGSSPLHF.

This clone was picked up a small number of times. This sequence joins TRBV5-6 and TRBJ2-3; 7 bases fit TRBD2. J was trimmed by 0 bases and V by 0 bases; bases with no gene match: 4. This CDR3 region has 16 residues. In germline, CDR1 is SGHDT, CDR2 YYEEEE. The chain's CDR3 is CASSLGAGVSTDTQYF. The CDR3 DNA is TGTGCCAGCAGCTTGGGCGCGGGGGTTAGCACAGATACGCAGTATTTT.

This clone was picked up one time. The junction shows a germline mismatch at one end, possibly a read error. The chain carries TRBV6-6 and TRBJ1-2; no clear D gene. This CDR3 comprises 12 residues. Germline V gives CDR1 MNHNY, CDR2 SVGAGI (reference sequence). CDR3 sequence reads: CAGSPSGSGYTF. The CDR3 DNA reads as TGTGCCGGCAGTCCTTCGGGGAGTGGCTACACCTTC.

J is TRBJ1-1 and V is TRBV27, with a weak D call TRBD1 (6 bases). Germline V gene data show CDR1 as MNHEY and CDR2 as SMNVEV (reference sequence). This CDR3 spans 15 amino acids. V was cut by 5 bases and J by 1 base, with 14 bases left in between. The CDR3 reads CASSARGLGNTEAFF. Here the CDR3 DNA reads TGTGCCAGCAGTGCTAGGGGGTTGGGGAACACTGAAGCTTTCTTT.

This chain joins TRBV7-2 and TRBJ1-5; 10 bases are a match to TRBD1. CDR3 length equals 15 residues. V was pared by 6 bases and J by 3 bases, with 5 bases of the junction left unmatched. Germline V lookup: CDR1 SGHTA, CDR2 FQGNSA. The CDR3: CASSRDRGFNQPQHF. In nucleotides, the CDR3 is TGTGCCAGCAGTAGGGACAGGGGATTCAATCAGCCCCAGCATTTT.

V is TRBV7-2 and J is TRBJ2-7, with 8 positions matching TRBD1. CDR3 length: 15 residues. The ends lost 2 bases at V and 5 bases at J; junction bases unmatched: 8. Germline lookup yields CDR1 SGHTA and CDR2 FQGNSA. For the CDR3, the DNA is TGTGCCAGCAGCTTAAAGGCCCAGGGGGCGAACGAGCAGTACTTC. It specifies CASSLKAQGANEQYF.

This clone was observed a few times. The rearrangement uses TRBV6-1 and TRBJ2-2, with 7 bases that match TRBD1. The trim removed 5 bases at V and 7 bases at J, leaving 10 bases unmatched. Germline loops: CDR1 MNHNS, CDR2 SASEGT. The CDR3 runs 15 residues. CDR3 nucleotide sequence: TGTGCCAGCAGTCCCCGACAGGGTATTATCGGGGAGCTGTTTTTT. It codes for CASSPRQGIIGELFF.

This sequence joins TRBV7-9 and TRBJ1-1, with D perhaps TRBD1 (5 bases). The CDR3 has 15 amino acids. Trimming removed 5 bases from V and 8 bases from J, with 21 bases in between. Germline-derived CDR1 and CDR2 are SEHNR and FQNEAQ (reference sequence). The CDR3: CASSILAGGVREAFF. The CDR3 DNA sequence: TGTGCCAGCAGCATCCTCGCGGGAGGGGTCAGGGAAGCTTTCTTT.

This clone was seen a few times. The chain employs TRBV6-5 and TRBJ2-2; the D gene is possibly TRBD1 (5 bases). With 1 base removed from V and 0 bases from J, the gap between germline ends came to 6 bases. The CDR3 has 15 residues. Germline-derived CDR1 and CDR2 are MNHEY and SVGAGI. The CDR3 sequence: CASSYFRANTGELFF. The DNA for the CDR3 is TGTGCCAGCAGTTACTTCAGGGCGAACACCGGGGAGCTGTTTTTT.

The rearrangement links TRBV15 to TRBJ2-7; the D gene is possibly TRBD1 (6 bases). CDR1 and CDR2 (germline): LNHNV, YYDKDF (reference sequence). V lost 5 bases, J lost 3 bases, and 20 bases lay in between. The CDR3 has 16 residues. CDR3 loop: CATSAGPDRLRYEQYF. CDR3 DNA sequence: TGTGCCACCAGCGCAGGGCCGGACAGACTTCGCTACGAGCAGTACTTC.

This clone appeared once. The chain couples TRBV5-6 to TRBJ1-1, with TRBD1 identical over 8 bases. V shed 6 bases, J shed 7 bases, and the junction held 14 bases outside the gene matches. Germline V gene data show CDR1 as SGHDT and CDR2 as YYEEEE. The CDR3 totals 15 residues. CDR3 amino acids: CASTTWPGGRDEAFF. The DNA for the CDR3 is TGTGCCAGCACCACATGGCCAGGGGGCAGGGATGAAGCTTTCTTT.

CDR3 protein: CASSIVQGAGNSPLHF. DNA for the CDR3: TGTGCCAGTAGTATCGTCCAGGGGGCGGGTAATTCACCCCTCCACTTT. V and J are TRBV19 and TRBJ1-6; 8 nucleotides align to TRBD1. J lost 6 bases, V lost 3 bases, and 7 bases had no gene match. This CDR3 contains 16 residues. CDR1 and CDR2 from the germline V gene are LNHDA and SQIVND (reference sequence).

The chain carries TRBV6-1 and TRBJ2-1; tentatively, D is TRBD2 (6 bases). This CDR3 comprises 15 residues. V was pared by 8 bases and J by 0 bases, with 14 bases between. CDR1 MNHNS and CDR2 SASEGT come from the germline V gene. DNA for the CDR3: TGTGCCAGCGCCTCTCTTAGCGGCTCCTACAATGAGCAGTTCTTC. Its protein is CASASLSGSYNEQFF.

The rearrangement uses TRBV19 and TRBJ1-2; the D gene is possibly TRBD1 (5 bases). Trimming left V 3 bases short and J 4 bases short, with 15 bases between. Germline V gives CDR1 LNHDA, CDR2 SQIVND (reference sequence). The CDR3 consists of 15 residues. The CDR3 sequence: CASSIGGGRPYGYTF. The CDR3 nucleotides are TGTGCCAGTAGTATCGGGGGAGGCAGGCCCTATGGCTACACCTTC.

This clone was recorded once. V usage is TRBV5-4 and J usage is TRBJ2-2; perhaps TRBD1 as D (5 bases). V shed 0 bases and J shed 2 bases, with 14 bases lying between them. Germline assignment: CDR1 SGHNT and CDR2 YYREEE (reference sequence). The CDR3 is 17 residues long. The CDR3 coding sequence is TGTGCCAGCAGCTTGGTAGGGGAAGGGGCTAACACCGGGGAGCTGTTTTTT. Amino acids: CASSLVGEGANTGELFF.

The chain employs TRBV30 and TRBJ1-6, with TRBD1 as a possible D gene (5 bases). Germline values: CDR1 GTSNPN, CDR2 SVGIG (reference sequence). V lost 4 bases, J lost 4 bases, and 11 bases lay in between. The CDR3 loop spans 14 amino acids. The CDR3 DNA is TGTGCCTGGATGCTACGGGGGTATAATTCACCCCTCCACTTT. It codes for CAWMLRGYNSPLHF.

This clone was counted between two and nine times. CDR3: CASSSQTGEGYEQYF. CDR3 bases: TGTGCCAGCAGCTCGCAGACAGGGGAGGGCTACGAGCAGTACTTC. The chain combines TRBV7-2 with TRBJ2-7, with D perhaps matching TRBD1 (8 bases). The CDR3 has 15 amino acids. Trimming removed 4 bases from V and 3 bases from J, with 16 bases in between. CDR1 is SGHTA, CDR2 FQGNSA, per germline.